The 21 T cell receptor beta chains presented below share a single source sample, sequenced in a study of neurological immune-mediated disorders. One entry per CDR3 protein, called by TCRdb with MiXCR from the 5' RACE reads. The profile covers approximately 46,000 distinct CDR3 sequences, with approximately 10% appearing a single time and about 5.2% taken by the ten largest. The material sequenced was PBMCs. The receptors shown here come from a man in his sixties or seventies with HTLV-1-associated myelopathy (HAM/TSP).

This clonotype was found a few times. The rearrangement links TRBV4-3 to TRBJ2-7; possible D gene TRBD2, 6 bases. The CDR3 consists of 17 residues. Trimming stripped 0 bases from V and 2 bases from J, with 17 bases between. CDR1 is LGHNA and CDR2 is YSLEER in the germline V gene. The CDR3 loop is CASSQDRAGLHPYEQYF. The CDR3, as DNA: TGCGCCAGCAGCCAAGATAGGGCGGGACTCCACCCCTACGAGCAGTACTTC.

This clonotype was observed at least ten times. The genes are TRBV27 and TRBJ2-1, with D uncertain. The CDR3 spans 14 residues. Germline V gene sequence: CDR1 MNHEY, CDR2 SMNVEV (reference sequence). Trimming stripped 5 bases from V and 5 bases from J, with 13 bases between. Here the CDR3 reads CASSVTSPDNEQFF. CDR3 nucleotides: TGTGCCAGCAGTGTTACATCACCGGACAATGAGCAGTTCTTC.

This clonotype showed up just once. The CDR3 loop is CASSERANDRGKAFF. The CDR3 bases are TGTGCCAGCAGTGAACGTGCTAATGACAGGGGCAAAGCTTTCTTT. The genes are TRBV6-1 and TRBJ1-1, with TRBD1 matching 8 bases. Looked up from germline, CDR1 is MNHNS and CDR2 is SASEGT. V lost 2 bases and J lost 9; bases outside the gene matches: 11. This CDR3 spans 15 amino acids.

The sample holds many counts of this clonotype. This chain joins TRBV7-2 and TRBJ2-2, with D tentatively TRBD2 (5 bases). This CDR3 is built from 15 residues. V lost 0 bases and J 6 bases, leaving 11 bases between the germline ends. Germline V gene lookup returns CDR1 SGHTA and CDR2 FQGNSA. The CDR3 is CASSLAGVSAGELFF. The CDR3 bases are TGTGCCAGCAGCTTAGCGGGAGTCTCGGCCGGGGAGCTGTTTTTT. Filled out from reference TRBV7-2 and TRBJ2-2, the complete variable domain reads GAGVSQSPSNKVTEKGKDVELRCDPISGHTALYWYRQSLGQGLEFLIYFQGNSAPDKSGLPSDRFSAERTGGSVSTLTIQRTQQEDSAVYLCASSLAGVSAGELFFGEGSRLTVL.

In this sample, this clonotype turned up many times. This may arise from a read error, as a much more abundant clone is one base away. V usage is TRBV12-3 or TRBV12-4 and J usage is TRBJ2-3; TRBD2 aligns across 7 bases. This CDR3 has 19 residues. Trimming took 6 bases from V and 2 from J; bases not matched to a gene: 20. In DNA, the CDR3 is TGTGCCAGCAGCCTTACGACGCCCCCGGGGGGAGGCCCCACAGATACGCAGTATTTT. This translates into CASSLTTPPGGGPTDTQYF.

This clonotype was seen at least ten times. As DNA, the CDR3 is TGCGTTGGCGTGGGGCTAGCAAGGTACAATGAGCAGTTCTTC. It yields the protein CVGVGLARYNEQFF. The chain couples TRBV20-1 to TRBJ2-1; D is possibly TRBD1 or TRBD2 (5 bases each). The germline CDR1 and CDR2 sequences are DFQATT and SNEGSKA (reference sequence). CDR3 length: 14 residues.

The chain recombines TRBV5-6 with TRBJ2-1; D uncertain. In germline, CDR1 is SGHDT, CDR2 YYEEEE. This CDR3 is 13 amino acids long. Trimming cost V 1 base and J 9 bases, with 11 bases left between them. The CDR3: CASSLFWVVEQFF. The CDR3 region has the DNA TGTGCCAGCAGCTTGTTCTGGGTAGTTGAGCAGTTCTTC.

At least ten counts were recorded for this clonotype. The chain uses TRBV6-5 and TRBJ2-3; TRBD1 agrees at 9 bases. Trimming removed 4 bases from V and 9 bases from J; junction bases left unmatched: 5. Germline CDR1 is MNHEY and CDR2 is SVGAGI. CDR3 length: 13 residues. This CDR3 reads CASSWDREGTQYF. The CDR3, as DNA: TGTGCCAGCAGTTGGGACAGGGAAGGCACGCAGTATTTT.

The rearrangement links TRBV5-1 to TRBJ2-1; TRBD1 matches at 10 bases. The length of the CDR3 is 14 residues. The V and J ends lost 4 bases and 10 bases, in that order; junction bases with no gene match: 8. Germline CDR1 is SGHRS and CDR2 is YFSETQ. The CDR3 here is CASSAGTGVGEQFF. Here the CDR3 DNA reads TGCGCCAGCAGCGCCGGGACAGGGGTTGGGGAGCAGTTCTTC.

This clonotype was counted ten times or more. The CDR3 spells CASSPLGTSGNHYNEQFF. DNA of the CDR3: TGTGCCAGCAGCCCCCTAGGGACTAGCGGGAACCATTACAATGAGCAGTTCTTC. The chain combines TRBV28 with TRBJ2-1, with 13 bases aligning to TRBD2. This CDR3 is 18 amino acids long. In germline, CDR1 is MDHEN, CDR2 SYDVKM. J gave up 4 bases and V 6 bases, and 12 bases lay outside the gene matches.

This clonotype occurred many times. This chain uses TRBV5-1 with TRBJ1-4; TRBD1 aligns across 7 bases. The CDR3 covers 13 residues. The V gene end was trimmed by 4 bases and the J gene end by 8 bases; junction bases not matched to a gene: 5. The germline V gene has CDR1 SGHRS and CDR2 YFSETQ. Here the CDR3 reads CASSPTGSEKLFF. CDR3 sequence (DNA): TGCGCCAGCAGCCCGACAGGGTCGGAAAAACTGTTTTTT.

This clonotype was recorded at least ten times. The CDR3 DNA follows: TGCAGTGCCCAGACTAGTCGGTCTCTCGAGCAGTACTTC. Translating gives CSAQTSRSLEQYF. The chain couples TRBV20-1 to TRBJ2-7; D might be TRBD2 (6 bases). With 6 bases removed from V and 6 bases from J, the gap between germline ends came to 18 bases. CDR3 length equals 13 residues. Per germline, CDR1 DFQATT and CDR2 SNEGSKA (reference sequence).

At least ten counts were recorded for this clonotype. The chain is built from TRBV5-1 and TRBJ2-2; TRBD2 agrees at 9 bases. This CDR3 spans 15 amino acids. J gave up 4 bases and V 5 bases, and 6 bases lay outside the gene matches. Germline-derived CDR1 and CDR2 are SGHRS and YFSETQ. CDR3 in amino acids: CASRLTSGFTGELFF. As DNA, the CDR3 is TGCGCCAGCAGATTGACTAGCGGATTCACCGGGGAGCTGTTTTTT.

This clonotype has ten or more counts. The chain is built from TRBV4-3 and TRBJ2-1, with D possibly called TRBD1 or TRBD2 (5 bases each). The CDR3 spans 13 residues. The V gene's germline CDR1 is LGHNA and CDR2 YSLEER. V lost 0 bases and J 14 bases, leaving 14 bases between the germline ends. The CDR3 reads CASSQEDGTGEFF. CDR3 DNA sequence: TGCGCCAGCAGCCAAGAAGATGGGACCGGTGAGTTCTTC.

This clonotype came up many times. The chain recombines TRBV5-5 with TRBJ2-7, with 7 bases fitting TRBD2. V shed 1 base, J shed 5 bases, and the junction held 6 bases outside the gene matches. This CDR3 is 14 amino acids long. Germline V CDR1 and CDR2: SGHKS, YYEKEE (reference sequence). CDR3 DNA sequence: TGTGCCAGCAGCTTGAGACTAGCTTCCCACGAGCAGTACTTC. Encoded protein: CASSLRLASHEQYF.

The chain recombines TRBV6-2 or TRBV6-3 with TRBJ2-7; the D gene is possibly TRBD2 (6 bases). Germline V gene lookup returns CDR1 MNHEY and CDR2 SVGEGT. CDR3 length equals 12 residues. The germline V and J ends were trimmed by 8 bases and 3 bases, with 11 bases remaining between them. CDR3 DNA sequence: TGTGCCAGCCGACGGGGGAACTACGAGCAGTACTTC. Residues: CASRRGNYEQYF.

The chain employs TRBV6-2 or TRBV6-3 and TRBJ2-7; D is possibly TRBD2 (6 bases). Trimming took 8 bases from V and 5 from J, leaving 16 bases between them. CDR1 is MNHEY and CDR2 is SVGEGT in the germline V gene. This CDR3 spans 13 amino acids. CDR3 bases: TGTGCCAGCCTGACTAGAGGCAACGACGAGCAGTACTTC. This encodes CASLTRGNDEQYF.

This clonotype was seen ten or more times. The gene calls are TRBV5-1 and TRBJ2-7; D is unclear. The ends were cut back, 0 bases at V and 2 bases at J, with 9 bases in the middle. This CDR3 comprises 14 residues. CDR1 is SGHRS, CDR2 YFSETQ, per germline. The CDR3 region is CASSLGQPPYEQYF. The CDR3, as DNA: TGCGCCAGCAGCTTGGGACAACCTCCCTACGAGCAGTACTTC.

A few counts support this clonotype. This chain's CDR3 is CASSEYGTSGSFVQNIQYF. CDR3 DNA sequence: TGTGCCAGCAGTGAATATGGGACTAGCGGGAGTTTCGTCCAAAACATTCAGTACTTC. The chain recombines TRBV6-1 with TRBJ2-4; 14 bases map to TRBD2. V shed 2 bases and J 5 bases; nucleotides not matched to a gene: 11. The CDR3 is made up of 19 amino acids. Germline-derived CDR1 and CDR2 are MNHNS and SASEGT.

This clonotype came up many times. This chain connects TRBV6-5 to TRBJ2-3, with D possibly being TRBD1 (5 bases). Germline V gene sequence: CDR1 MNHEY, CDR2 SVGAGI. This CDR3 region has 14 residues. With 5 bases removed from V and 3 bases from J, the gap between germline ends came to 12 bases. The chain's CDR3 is CASSDPRVTDTQYF. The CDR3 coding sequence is TGTGCCAGCAGTGATCCCAGGGTAACAGATACGCAGTATTTT.

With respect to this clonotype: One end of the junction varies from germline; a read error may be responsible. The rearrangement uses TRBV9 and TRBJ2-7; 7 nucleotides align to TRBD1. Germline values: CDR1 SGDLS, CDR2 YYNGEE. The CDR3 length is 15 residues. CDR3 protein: CASSLRPGGSYVQYF. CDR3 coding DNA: TGTGCCAGCAGCCTTAGGCCAGGGGGATCCTACGTGCAGTACTTC.